Here is one TCR beta chain with its context. Its antigen has not been determined. There are no base qualities to consult, and no much larger clone falls within one base. V loses 4 bases at its end and J loses 8 bases; junction bases beyond the gene matches: 17. The CDR3, cysteine through phenylalanine, is 17 amino acids long. Only CDR3 DNA is held: 51 bases, read in frame from base 1. CDR1 SQVTM and CDR2 ANQGSEA were looked up in the germline V gene. The method was the immunoSEQ multiplex PCR assay. Adaptive Biotechnologies carried out TCRB amplification, library preparation, sequencing and preliminary bioinformatics at Survey level resolution. TCRB sequencing used multiplex PCR amplification of genomic DNA from sorted cTfh populations. As for the original processing: Clonality was computed in R as 1 minus normalized Shannon entropy; the Gini index was calculated with the R package ineq. To get the overlap score, the summed counts of shared sequences were divided by the total counts of all sequences in both of the compared samples. Shared-clonotype significance used Fisher's exact test assuming a theoretical repertoire of 10^7 TCRB sequences. Held by TCRdb, this immuneACCESS table contains in-frame sequences only and omits some clones. Under half of the omission traces to an unresolved V gene where checked; the cause of the rest is unknown. For V, J and clone size, that table is used; D and trimming come from the DNA. Within this sample are about 5,300 clones, with more than 70% of them counted one time only. In total, the top ten clones hold less than 1.5% of the sample.

This sample is drawn from a study of follicular helper T cells after annual influenza vaccination (dated by TCRdb to the late 2010s). Looking at the study overall: Blood was collected on days 0, 7 and 28 after each seasonal influenza vaccination. One week after vaccination, a second recruited cohort of more than nine subjects (Table S1) displayed a similar ICOS+CD38+ cTfh response. To study recall of cTfh clones, some subjects were followed across successive annual vaccinations spanning the 2013-2014, 2014-2015 and 2015-2016 seasons. Multi-year samples were obtained from about 6 subjects, with two vaccination seasons covered for a few subjects and three seasons covered for two subjects. The 2015 samples were processed right after collection, while the 2013-2014 samples were cryopreserved. The paper as a whole reports these results and caveats: ICOS+CD38+ cTfh clonality correlated with the frequency of that population, and its change correlated with the change in circulating plasmablast frequency. Day 7 ICOS+CD38+ clones were most often found later in ICOS-CD38- cTfh, suggesting that subset may serve as a memory reservoir. Productive TCRB sequences were recovered from only roughly 10-22% of analyzed cells, so rare clonotypes could not be sampled. With successive annual vaccinations, a recurrent oligoclonal ICOS+CD38+ cTfh response was recalled, and this response contained tetramer and AIM influenza-specific clonotypes.

The time point label corresponds to: 2013-2014 season, 7 days after vaccination. TCRB sequencing was used to follow sorted CD4 subsets from the blood of adults before and after they were given the seasonal inactivated influenza vaccine (Fluvarix). Subjects were considered eligible if community-dwelling and if influenza vaccine had not been received in the prior 6 months. Reasons for exclusion included contraindications to influenza vaccine, substance abuse, HIV/AIDS, active malignancy, immunomodulatory medication, and active illness such as respiratory infection. Between roughly 35 and 100 mL of blood was sampled per time point. Non-naive CD4+CXCR5+PD-1+ cells were defined as circulating Tfh and were sorted into two fractions, ICOS+CD38+ and ICOS-CD38-. Ficoll-Paque PLUS or SepMate separation was used to isolate PBMC. Before DNA was extracted, the cell subsets were sorted from PBMC using a BD FACS Aria.

The source material was CXCR5+ CD38- circulating T follicular helper cells from blood, sampled 7 days after influenza vaccination. Read against the paper, the sample's cell subset or site label means: circulating Tfh, non-naive CD4+CXCR5+PD-1+ (ICOS+CD38+ or ICOS-CD38-). The sequence was obtained from an adult who received the influenza vaccine. The sequence joins TRBV29-1 to TRBJ2-2; TRBD2 aligns with 9 central bases. The DNA is TGCAGCGTTGGGTTTAGCGGGAGTGTTCTTCTTAGTGGGGAGCTGTTTTTT. This sequence encodes CSVGFSGSVLLSGELFF.